Following are 11 T cell receptor beta chains from one sample sequenced in a study of shared clonotypes between healthy human individuals. Sequencing used immunoSEQ multiplex PCR; TCRdb keeps in-frame clones, though not all of them. This sample carries roughly 700,000 clones, about 74% of them seen once, and the ten largest clones take around 1.6%. The sequencing input was memory CD4+ T cells sorted from blood. The subset: CD45RA-negative fraction. These receptor sequences come from a woman between 25 and 40 years old in good health.

The chain uses TRBV9 and TRBJ1-1; TRBD1 is a possible D gene (6 bases). Germline CDR1 and CDR2: SGDLS and YYNGEE. This CDR3 contains 13 residues. Trimming shortened V by 4 bases and J by 4 bases, and 11 bases separated the two germline ends. CDR3 region: CASSFSGATEAFF. DNA of the CDR3: TGTGCCAGCAGCTTTTCGGGGGCCACTGAAGCTTTCTTT.

The CDR3 is CAGAERARPDTQYF. The CDR3 DNA reads TGTGCGGGGGCAGAAAGGGCCAGACCAGATACGCAGTATTTT. The chain carries TRBV28 and TRBJ2-3, with a tentative D call TRBD1 (6 bases). Germline assignment: CDR1 MDHEN and CDR2 SYDVKM. The CDR3 consists of 14 residues.

The chain couples TRBV7-9 to TRBJ2-1, with D perhaps matching TRBD2 (6 bases). This CDR3 is 15 amino acids long. Between the trimmed V and J ends, which lost 0 bases and 8 bases, there was a span of 14 bases. Germline CDR1 SEHNR, CDR2 FQNEAQ (reference sequence). The CDR3 reads CASSLARLARDEQFF. CDR3 in DNA: TGTGCCAGCAGCTTAGCGCGGCTAGCGAGGGATGAGCAGTTCTTC.

This clone was seen more than once but under ten times. The chain is built from TRBV29-1 and TRBJ2-2, with D unresolved. CDR3 length equals 12 residues. In germline, CDR1 is SQVTM, CDR2 ANQGSEA. The V end was cut by 6 bases, the J end by 2 bases, with 7 bases between. The CDR3 region is CSVPVNTGELFF. As DNA, the CDR3 is TGCAGCGTCCCCGTAAACACCGGGGAGCTGTTTTTT.

The chain joins TRBV4-1 to TRBJ2-2, with TRBD1 matching over 8 bases. Trimming took 4 bases from V and 0 from J; bases not matched to a gene: 4. Germline V gene data show CDR1 as MGHRA and CDR2 as YSYEKL. The CDR3 has 16 residues. The CDR3 DNA sequence: TGCGCCAGCAGCCTCCGGGGACAGGCGAACACCGGGGAGCTGTTTTTT. Protein sequence: CASSLRGQANTGELFF.

In its sample, this clone was seen a few times. Other nucleotide sequences from this sample produce the same CDR3. The rearrangement uses TRBV5-1 and TRBJ2-7; possible D gene TRBD1, 6 bases. Trimming shortened V by 5 bases and J by 6 bases, and 12 bases separated the two germline ends. The CDR3 loop spans 12 amino acids. Per the germline V gene, CDR1 is SGHRS and CDR2 is YFSETQ. DNA for the CDR3: TGCGCCAGCAGACCACAGGGAAGCGAGCAGTACTTC. Amino acids: CASRPQGSEQYF.

The rearrangement joins TRBV7-9 to TRBJ1-1; D gene uncertain. The CDR3 has 15 residues. Germline CDR1 SEHNR, CDR2 FQNEAQ (reference sequence). V lost 5 bases and J lost 6, with 19 bases in between. This CDR3 reads CASSPGWPLLAEAFF. The CDR3 DNA sequence: TGTGCCAGCAGCCCCGGATGGCCGCTCTTGGCTGAAGCTTTCTTT.

J is TRBJ1-1 and V is TRBV4-1, with D tentatively TRBD1 (5 bases). CDR1 and CDR2 from the germline V gene are MGHRA and YSYEKL. The V gene lost 2 bases and the J gene lost 2 bases, with 12 bases spanning the gap. The CDR3 has 15 amino acids. CDR3 protein: CASSQFKTANTEAFF. CDR3 bases: TGCGCCAGCAGCCAATTTAAGACAGCCAACACTGAAGCTTTCTTT.

The V and J genes are TRBV6-1 and TRBJ1-2; 7 bases match TRBD1. V was clipped by 8 bases and J by 4 bases; unmatched bases: 10. Germline V gene data show CDR1 as MNHNS and CDR2 as SASEGT. The CDR3 has 14 residues. In DNA, the CDR3 is TGTGCCAGCCGCTGGGGACAGTTCTTCTATGGCTACACCTTC. Translated: CASRWGQFFYGYTF.

The rearrangement links TRBV5-1 to TRBJ2-3; TRBD1 aligns across 10 bases. V trimming: 4 bases; J trimming: 5 bases; junction bases outside the gene matches: 10. The germline CDR1 and CDR2 sequences are SGHRS and YFSETQ. This CDR3 comprises 16 residues. CDR3 amino acids: CASSHPGGQGIDTQYF. The CDR3 DNA sequence: TGCGCCAGCAGCCACCCCGGGGGACAGGGGATAGATACGCAGTATTTT.

This clone has ten or more counts. The V and J genes are TRBV6-1 and TRBJ2-1, with D perhaps matching TRBD1 (6 bases). The V gene's germline CDR1 is MNHNS and CDR2 SASEGT. This CDR3 has 15 residues. Between the trimmed V and J ends, which lost 7 bases and 0 bases, there was a span of 13 bases. CDR3 DNA: TGTGCCAGCACCGTAGGGACAAACTCCTACAATGAGCAGTTCTTC. Amino acids: CASTVGTNSYNEQFF.